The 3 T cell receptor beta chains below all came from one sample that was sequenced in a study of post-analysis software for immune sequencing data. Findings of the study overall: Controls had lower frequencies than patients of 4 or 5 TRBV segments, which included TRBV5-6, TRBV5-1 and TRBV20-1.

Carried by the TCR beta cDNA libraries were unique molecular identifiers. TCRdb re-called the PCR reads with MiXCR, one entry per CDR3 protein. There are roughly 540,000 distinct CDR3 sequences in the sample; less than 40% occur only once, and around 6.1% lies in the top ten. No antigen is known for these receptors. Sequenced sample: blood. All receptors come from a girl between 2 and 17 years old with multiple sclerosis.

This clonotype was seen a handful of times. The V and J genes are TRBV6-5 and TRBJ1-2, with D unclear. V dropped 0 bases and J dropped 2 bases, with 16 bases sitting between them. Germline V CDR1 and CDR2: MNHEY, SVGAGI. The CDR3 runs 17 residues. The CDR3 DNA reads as TGTGCCAGCAGTTACTCGAGGATTCGCAGATTCAACTATGGCTACACCTTC. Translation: CASSYSRIRRFNYGYTF.

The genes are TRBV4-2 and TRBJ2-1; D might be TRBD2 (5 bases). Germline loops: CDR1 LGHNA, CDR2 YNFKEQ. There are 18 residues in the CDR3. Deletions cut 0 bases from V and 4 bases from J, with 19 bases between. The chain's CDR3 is CASSQDDIGRRTYNEQFF. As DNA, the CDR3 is TGTGCCAGCAGCCAAGATGATATTGGACGACGGACTTACAATGAGCAGTTCTTC.

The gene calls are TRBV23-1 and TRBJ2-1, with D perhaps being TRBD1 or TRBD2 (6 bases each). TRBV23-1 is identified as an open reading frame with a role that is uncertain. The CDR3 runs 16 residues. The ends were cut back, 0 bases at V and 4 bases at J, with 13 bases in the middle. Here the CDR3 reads CASSQSRRDTYNEQFF. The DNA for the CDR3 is TGCGCCAGCAGTCAATCTCGGCGGGACACTTACAATGAGCAGTTCTTC.